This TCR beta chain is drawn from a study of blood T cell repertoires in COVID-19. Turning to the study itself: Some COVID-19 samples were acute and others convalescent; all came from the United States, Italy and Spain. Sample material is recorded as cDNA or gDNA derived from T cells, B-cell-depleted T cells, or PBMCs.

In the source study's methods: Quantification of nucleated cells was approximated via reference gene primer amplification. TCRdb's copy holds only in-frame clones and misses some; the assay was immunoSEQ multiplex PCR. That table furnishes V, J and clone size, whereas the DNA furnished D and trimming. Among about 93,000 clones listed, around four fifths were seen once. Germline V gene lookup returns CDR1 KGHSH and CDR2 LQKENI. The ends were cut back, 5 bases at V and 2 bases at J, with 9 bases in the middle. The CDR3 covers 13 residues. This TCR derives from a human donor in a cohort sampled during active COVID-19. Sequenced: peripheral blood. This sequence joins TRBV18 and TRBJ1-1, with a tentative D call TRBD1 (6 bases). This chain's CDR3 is CASSSGHNTEAFF. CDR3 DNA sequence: TGTGCCAGCTCATCGGGACACAACACTGAAGCTTTCTTT.